Reported below is one T cell receptor beta chain. Here immunoSEQ multiplex PCR was the method, and the copy in TCRdb shows in-frame clones only, minus some. The data contain some 100,000 clones, 85% to 90% of them singletons. The sample is drawn from a study of OX40 agonist ivuxolimab in advanced cancers. The V gene lost 1 base and the J gene lost 5 bases, with 7 bases spanning the gap. This CDR3 is built from 13 residues. Germline-derived CDR1 and CDR2 are SGHRS and YFSETQ. The TCR comes from an adult with an advanced solid tumor such as melanoma, head and neck, liver or kidney cancer. The chain recombines TRBV5-1 with TRBJ2-1, with D perhaps matching TRBD1 (6 bases). The sample consisted of CD4+ or CD8+ T cells sorted from blood, taken in a trial of the OX40 agonist ivuxolimab. CDR3 nucleotides: TGCGCCAGCAGCTTGTACAGGGACAATGAGCAGTTCTTC. It encodes CASSLYRDNEQFF. The full variable domain, in which reference TRBV5-1 and TRBJ2-1 provide the parts outside the CDR3, is KAGVTQTPRYLIKTRGQQVTLSCSPISGHRSVSWYQQTPGQGLQFLFEYFSETQRNKGNFPGRFSGRQFSNSRSEMNVSTLELGDSALYLCASSLYRDNEQFFGPGTRLTVL.